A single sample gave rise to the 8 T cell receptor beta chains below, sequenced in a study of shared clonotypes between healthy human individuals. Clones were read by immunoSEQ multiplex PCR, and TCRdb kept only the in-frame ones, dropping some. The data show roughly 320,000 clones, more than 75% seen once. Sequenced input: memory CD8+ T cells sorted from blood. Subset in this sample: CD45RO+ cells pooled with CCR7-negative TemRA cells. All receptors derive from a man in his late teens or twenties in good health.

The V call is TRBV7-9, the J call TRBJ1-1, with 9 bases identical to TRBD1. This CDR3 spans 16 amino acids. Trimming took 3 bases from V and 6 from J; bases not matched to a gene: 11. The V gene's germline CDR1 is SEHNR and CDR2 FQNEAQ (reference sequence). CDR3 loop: CASSLGTQGALAEAFF. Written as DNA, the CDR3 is TGTGCCAGCAGCTTGGGAACACAGGGGGCCCTAGCTGAAGCTTTCTTT. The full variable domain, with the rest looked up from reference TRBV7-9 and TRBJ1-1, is DTGVSQNPRHKITKRGQNVTFRCDPISEHNRLYWYRQTLGQGPEFLTYFQNEAQLEKSRLLSDRFSAERPKGSFSTLEIQRTEQGDSAMYLCASSLGTQGALAEAFFGQGTRLTVV.

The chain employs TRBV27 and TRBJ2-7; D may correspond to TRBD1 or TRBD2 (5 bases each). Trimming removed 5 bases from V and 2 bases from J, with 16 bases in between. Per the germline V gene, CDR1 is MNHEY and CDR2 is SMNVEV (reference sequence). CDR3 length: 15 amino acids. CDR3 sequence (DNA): TGTGCCAGCAGTCCCGGGACGATTCCCGCCTACGAGCAGTACTTC. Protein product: CASSPGTIPAYEQYF.

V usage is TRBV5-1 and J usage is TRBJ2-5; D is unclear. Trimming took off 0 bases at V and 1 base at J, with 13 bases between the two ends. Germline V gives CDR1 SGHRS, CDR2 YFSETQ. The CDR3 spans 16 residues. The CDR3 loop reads CASSLAETLPQETQYF. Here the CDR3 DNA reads TGCGCCAGCAGCTTGGCCGAGACCCTTCCCCAAGAGACCCAGTACTTC.

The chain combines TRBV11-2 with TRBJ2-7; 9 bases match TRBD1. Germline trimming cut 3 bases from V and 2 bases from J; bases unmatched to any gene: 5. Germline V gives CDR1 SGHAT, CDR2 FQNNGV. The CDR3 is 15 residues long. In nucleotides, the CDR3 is TGTGCCAGCAGCTTCATGGACAGGGGAACCTACGAGCAGTACTTC. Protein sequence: CASSFMDRGTYEQYF.

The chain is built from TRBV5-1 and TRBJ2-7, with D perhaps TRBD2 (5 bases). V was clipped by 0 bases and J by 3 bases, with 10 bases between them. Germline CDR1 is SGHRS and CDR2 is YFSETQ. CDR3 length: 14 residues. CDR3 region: CASSLGGGLYEQYF. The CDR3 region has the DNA TGCGCCAGCAGCTTGGGCGGCGGACTCTACGAGCAGTACTTC.

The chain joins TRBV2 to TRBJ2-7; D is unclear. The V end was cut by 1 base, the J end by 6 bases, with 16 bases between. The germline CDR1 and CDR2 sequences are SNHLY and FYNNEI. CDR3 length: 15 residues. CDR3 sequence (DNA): TGTGCCAGCAGTGAAGAGGCCACAATACGTGGCGAGCAGTACTTC. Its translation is CASSEEATIRGEQYF.

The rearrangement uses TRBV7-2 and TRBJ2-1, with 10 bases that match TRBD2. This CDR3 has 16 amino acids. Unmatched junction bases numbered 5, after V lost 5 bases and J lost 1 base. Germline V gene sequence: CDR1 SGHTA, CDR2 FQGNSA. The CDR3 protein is CASSHQREGSYNEQFF. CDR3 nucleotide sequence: TGTGCCAGCAGCCACCAGCGGGAGGGTTCCTACAATGAGCAGTTCTTC.

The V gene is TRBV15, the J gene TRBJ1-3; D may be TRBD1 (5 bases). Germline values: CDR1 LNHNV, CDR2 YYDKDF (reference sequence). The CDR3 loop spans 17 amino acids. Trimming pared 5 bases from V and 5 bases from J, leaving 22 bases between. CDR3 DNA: TGTGCCACCAGCGAAACTTGGGGGGAAAAGCCGCGAAACACCATATATTTT. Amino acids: CATSETWGEKPRNTIYF.